The 21 T cell receptor beta chains in this list originate from one sample, sequenced in a study of T cell changes during pregnancy in multiple sclerosis. Some clones are missing from TCRdb's copy, which holds only in-frame ones; the method was immunoSEQ multiplex PCR. The data hold 75,000 to 90,000 clones, with about 91% observed a single time. This specimen consisted of PBMCs, obtained in the first trimester of pregnancy. The source is a female donor in good health, serving as a control in a pregnancy study. Some clones in this sample may be carry-over from other donors' samples.

The rearrangement joins TRBV5-6 to TRBJ2-3; the D gene is possibly TRBD2 (6 bases). The V gene's germline CDR1 is SGHDT and CDR2 YYEEEE. V was clipped by 5 bases and J by 8 bases, with 15 bases between them. CDR3 length: 13 amino acids. The DNA of the CDR3 is TGTGCCAGCAGGTTCGCTAGCGACACTACGCAGTATTTT. This encodes CASRFASDTTQYF.

This CDR3 is CASTLGGATQYF. CDR3 DNA: TGTGCCAGCACACTTGGGGGCGCGACCCAGTACTTC. V is TRBV5-8 and J is TRBJ2-5; tentative D call: TRBD1 (6 bases). This CDR3 contains 12 residues. The germline gives CDR1 SGHTS, CDR2 YDEGEE. The V end lost 6 bases, the J end lost 7 bases, and 13 bases lay between the germline ends. The full variable domain, completed using reference TRBV5-8 and TRBJ2-5, is EAGVTQSPTHLIKTRGQQATLRCSPISGHTSVYWYQQALGLGLQFLLWYDEGEERNRGNFPPRFSGRQFPNYSSELNVNALELEDSALYLCASTLGGATQYFGPGTRLLVL.

The rearrangement uses TRBV5-4 and TRBJ2-5, with D possibly matching TRBD2 (6 bases). Germline assignment: CDR1 SGHNT and CDR2 YYREEE (reference sequence). Trimming stripped 1 base from V and 5 bases from J, with 9 bases between. The CDR3 has 13 residues. The CDR3: CASSLKGRETQYF. CDR3 nucleotides: TGTGCCAGCAGCTTGAAAGGGAGGGAGACCCAGTACTTC.

V gene TRBV15 combines with J gene TRBJ1-3; possible D gene TRBD1, 5 bases. The germline V and J ends were trimmed by 0 bases and 0 bases, with 12 bases remaining between them. The CDR3 spans 17 residues. In germline, CDR1 is LNHNV, CDR2 YYDKDF (reference sequence). The CDR3 DNA follows: TGTGCCACCAGCAGAGAGGTAGCGGGGGGCTCTGGAAACACCATATATTTT. This sequence encodes CATSREVAGGSGNTIYF. The full variable domain, in which reference TRBV15 and TRBJ1-3 provide the parts outside the CDR3, is DAMVIQNPRYQVTQFGKPVTLSCSQTLNHNVMYWYQQKSSQAPKLLFHYYDKDFNNEADTPDNFQSRRPNTSFCFLDIRSPGLGDTAMYLCATSREVAGGSGNTIYFGEGSWLTVV.

The chain combines TRBV19 with TRBJ1-1; D not certain. V was trimmed by 2 bases and J by 0 bases, leaving 4 bases between them. Germline CDR1 reads LNHDA; CDR2 reads SQIVND (reference sequence). This CDR3 is built from 13 residues. DNA for the CDR3: TGTGCCAGTAGTATATCTTTGAACACTGAAGCTTTCTTT. Translating it yields CASSISLNTEAFF.

This clone was counted between two and nine times. The chain couples TRBV7-2 to TRBJ1-2, with TRBD1 identical over 9 bases. V was clipped by 5 bases and J by 8 bases; unmatched bases: 12. There are 15 residues in the CDR3. Germline CDR1 reads SGHTA; CDR2 reads FQGNSA. The CDR3, as DNA: TGTGCCAGCAGCCGTTTCGGGACAGGGAGAGGCGGCTACACCTTC. Protein: CASSRFGTGRGGYTF. Filled out from reference TRBV7-2 and TRBJ1-2, the complete variable domain reads GAGVSQSPSNKVTEKGKDVELRCDPISGHTALYWYRQSLGQGLEFLIYFQGNSAPDKSGLPSDRFSAERTGGSVSTLTIQRTQQEDSAVYLCASSRFGTGRGGYTFGSGTRLTVV.

The chain links TRBV7-3 to TRBJ2-7, with TRBD1 identical over 10 bases. Germline lookup yields CDR1 SGHTA and CDR2 FQGTGA. This CDR3 contains 14 residues. V shed 5 bases and J 5 bases; nucleotides not matched to a gene: 6. For the CDR3, the DNA is TGTGCCAGCAGCCCGGGACAGGGGTCGGACGAGCAGTACTTC. Translation gives CASSPGQGSDEQYF.

This chain joins TRBV27 and TRBJ2-5; 8 bases are shared with TRBD1. J gave up 4 bases and V 6 bases, and 7 bases lay outside the gene matches. Germline assignment: CDR1 MNHEY and CDR2 SMNVEV (reference sequence). The CDR3 runs 14 residues. For the CDR3, the DNA is TGTGCCAGCAGCTCGGACAGGGCGCGAGAGACCCAGTACTTC. This codes for CASSSDRARETQYF.

The V call is TRBV12-5, the J call TRBJ1-5; no definite D call. The V gene's germline CDR1 is LGHNT and CDR2 FRNRAP. Between the trimmed V and J ends, which lost 6 bases and 1 base, there was a span of 4 bases. The CDR3 consists of 12 residues. This CDR3 reads CASGQSNQPQHF. The CDR3 bases are TGTGCTAGTGGACAGAGCAATCAGCCCCAGCATTTT.

This sequence joins TRBV5-6 and TRBJ2-3, with D perhaps TRBD2 (5 bases). Germline assignment: CDR1 SGHDT and CDR2 YYEEEE. The V end was cut by 0 bases, the J end by 3 bases, with 11 bases between. This CDR3 contains 15 residues. As DNA, the CDR3 is TGTGCCAGCAGCTTGGGCGGTCGGAGGACAGATACGCAGTATTTT. This translates into CASSLGGRRTDTQYF.

The chain uses TRBV2 and TRBJ2-1; 11 positions match TRBD2. V dropped 0 bases and J dropped 5; count of bases not matched to a gene: 3. Germline CDR1 SNHLY, CDR2 FYNNEI. The CDR3 has 16 residues. This CDR3 reads CASSEAEGLADNEQFF. As DNA, the CDR3 is TGTGCCAGCAGTGAAGCGGAGGGACTAGCGGACAATGAGCAGTTCTTC.

CDR3 sequence: CASSWMAGEADTQYF. The CDR3 region has the DNA TGCGCCAGCAGCTGGATGGCGGGAGAGGCAGATACGCAGTATTTT. The chain combines TRBV5-1 with TRBJ2-3, with 7 positions matching TRBD2. V lost 3 bases, J lost 4 bases, and 8 bases stayed unmatched. The V gene's germline CDR1 is SGHRS and CDR2 YFSETQ. This CDR3 region has 15 residues.

This chain uses TRBV29-1 with TRBJ2-3; no clear D. Germline-derived CDR1 and CDR2 are SQVTM and ANQGSEA. V lost 3 bases and J 6 bases, leaving 7 bases between the germline ends. CDR3 size: 11 residues. This CDR3 reads CSVDPRDTQYF. CDR3 in DNA: TGCAGCGTTGACCCACGGGATACGCAGTATTTT.

Concerning this clone: The sample has other DNA sequences that encode this CDR3 too. The gene calls are TRBV29-1 and TRBJ1-4; 12 bases agree with TRBD1. The CDR3 spans 17 residues. V shed 7 bases and J 7 bases; nucleotides not matched to a gene: 16. The germline CDR1 and CDR2 sequences are SQVTM and ANQGSEA. The CDR3 loop reads CSAAGTGGMGSIEKLFF. The CDR3 DNA reads as TGCAGCGCTGCAGGGACAGGGGGCATGGGCTCGATTGAAAAACTGTTTTTT. Full variable domain (outside the CDR3, taken from reference TRBV29-1 and TRBJ1-4): SAVISQKPSRDICQRGTSLTIQCQVDSQVTMMFWYRQQPGQSLTLIATANQGSEATYESGFVIDKFPISRPNLTFSTLTVSNMSPEDSSIYLCSAAGTGGMGSIEKLFFGSGTQLSVL.

This chain links TRBV6-1 with TRBJ1-1; 7 bases agree with TRBD1. CDR3 length: 14 amino acids. The V and J ends lost 2 bases and 1 base, in that order; junction bases with no gene match: 1. Germline CDR1 MNHNS, CDR2 SASEGT. CDR3 sequence: CASSEWTGNTEAFF. Here the CDR3 DNA reads TGTGCCAGCAGTGAATGGACAGGGAACACTGAAGCTTTCTTT.

This chain links TRBV28 with TRBJ2-1, with unresolved D. Trimming removed 3 bases at V and 9 bases at J, with 9 bases between. The germline V gene has CDR1 MDHEN and CDR2 SYDVKM. The CDR3 is made up of 12 amino acids. CDR3 sequence reads: CASSFGSTEQFF. In DNA, the CDR3 is TGTGCCAGCAGTTTCGGTAGCACTGAGCAGTTCTTC.

This clone was seen a single time. V gene TRBV7-2 combines with J gene TRBJ2-7, with 9 nucleotides matching TRBD1. V was clipped by 4 bases and J by 4 bases; unmatched bases: 2. Germline CDR1 and CDR2: SGHTA and FQGNSA. This CDR3 is 13 amino acids long. In nucleotides, the CDR3 is TGTGCCAGCAGCTCGGACAGGGGATACGAGCAGTACTTC. Amino acid sequence: CASSSDRGYEQYF.

V and J are TRBV27 and TRBJ2-3, with TRBD2 identical over 14 bases. Germline trimming cut 6 bases from V and 0 bases from J; bases unmatched to any gene: 5. Germline CDR1 MNHEY, CDR2 SMNVEV (reference sequence). The CDR3 loop spans 17 amino acids. This chain's CDR3 is CASSEGTSGGSTDTQYF. The DNA for the CDR3 is TGTGCCAGCAGCGAGGGGACTAGCGGGGGCAGCACAGATACGCAGTATTTT.

The chain employs TRBV14 and TRBJ2-7; 8 nucleotides match TRBD1. Germline trimming cut 6 bases from V and 0 bases from J; bases unmatched to any gene: 7. Per germline, CDR1 SGHDN and CDR2 FVKESK. The length of the CDR3 is 15 residues. The CDR3 sequence: CASSKRQGSSYEQYF. CDR3 in DNA: TGTGCCAGCAGTAAAAGACAGGGGAGCTCCTACGAGCAGTACTTC.

The CDR3 sequence is CASSRPGRGGEANYGYTF. The CDR3 DNA sequence: TGTGCCAGCAGCCGACCAGGGAGGGGGGGGGAAGCTAACTATGGCTACACCTTC. J is TRBJ1-2 and V is TRBV5-6; possible D gene TRBD1, 6 bases. Germline lookup yields CDR1 SGHDT and CDR2 YYEEEE. There are 18 residues in the CDR3. V lost 4 bases to trimming and J lost 0 bases, with 22 bases between them.

Only one count was recorded for this clone. This chain's CDR3 is CASSAPDRVSNQPQHF. DNA for the CDR3: TGTGCCAGCAGCGCACCGGACAGGGTGAGCAATCAGCCCCAGCATTTT. The chain joins TRBV28 to TRBJ1-5; TRBD1 aligns across 8 bases. Germline V gene sequence: CDR1 MDHEN, CDR2 SYDVKM. This CDR3 is built from 16 residues. V was clipped by 6 bases and J by 1 base; unmatched bases: 8.